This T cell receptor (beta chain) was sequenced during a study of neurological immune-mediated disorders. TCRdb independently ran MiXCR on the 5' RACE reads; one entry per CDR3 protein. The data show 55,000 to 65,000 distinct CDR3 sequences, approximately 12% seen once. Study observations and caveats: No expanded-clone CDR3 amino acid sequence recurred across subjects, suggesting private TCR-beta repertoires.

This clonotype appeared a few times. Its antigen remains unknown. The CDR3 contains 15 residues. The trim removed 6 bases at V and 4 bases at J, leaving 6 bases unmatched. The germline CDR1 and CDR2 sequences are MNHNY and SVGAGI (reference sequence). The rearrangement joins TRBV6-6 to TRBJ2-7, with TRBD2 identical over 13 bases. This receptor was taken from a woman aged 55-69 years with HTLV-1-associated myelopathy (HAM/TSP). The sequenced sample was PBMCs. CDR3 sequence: CASRNGLAGDYEQYF. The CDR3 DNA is TGTGCCAGCAGAAATGGACTAGCGGGAGATTACGAGCAGTACTTC.